This T cell receptor (beta chain) stems from a study of memory CD4+ T cells and cytomegalovirus serostatus. The assay was immunoSEQ multiplex PCR, and TCRdb's table has in-frame clones only and misses some. The repertoire has about 57,000 clones, around 85% of them found once; the top ten carry more than 0.75%. Single viable CD3+CD4+CD8-CD45RO+ cells were sorted as the memory CD4+ T cells. Total CD4+ T cells were enriched by CD4 positive selection. This clone was seen more than once but under ten times. The CDR3 consists of 13 residues. Germline V gene sequence: CDR1 SNHLY, CDR2 FYNNEI. V shed 3 bases and J shed 2 bases, with 8 bases lying between them.

This clonotype originated in an adult in good health and CMV-seronegative. This chain links TRBV2 with TRBJ2-7; D gene unclear. The sequenced sample consisted of memory CD4+ T cells from blood. The DNA for the CDR3 is TGTGCCAGCAGTGAGTCACAGACCTACGAGCAGTACTTC. This sequence encodes CASSESQTYEQYF.